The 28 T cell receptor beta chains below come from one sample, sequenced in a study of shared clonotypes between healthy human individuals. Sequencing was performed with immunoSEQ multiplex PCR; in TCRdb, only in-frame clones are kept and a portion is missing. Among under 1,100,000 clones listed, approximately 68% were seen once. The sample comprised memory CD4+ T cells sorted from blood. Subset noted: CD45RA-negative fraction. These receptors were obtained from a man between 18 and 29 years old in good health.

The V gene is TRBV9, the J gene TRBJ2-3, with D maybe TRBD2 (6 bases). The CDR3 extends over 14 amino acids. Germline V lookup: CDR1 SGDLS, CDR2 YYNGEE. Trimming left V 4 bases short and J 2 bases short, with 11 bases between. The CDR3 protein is CASSSRTNTDTQYF. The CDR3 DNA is TGTGCCAGCAGCTCCCGGACTAACACAGATACGCAGTATTTT.

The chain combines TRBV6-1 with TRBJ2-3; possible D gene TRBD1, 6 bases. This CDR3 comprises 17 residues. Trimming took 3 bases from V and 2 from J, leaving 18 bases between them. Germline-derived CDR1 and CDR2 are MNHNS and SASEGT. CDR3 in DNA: TGTGCCAGCAGTGATACTCTCCAGGGGACCTACACAGATACGCAGTATTTT. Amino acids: CASSDTLQGTYTDTQYF.

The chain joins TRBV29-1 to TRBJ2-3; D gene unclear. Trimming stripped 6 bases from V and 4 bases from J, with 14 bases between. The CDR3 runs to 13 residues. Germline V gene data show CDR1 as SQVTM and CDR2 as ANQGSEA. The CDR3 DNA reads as TGCAGCGTCTCTCCACAGCTGGCAGATACGCAGTATTTT. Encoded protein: CSVSPQLADTQYF.

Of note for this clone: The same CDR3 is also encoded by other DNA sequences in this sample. The CDR3 sequence is CASSPGGGTGELFF. CDR3 DNA sequence: TGTGCCAGCTCACCGGGCGGTGGCACCGGGGAGCTGTTTTTT. The chain recombines TRBV18 with TRBJ2-2; D remains unclear. Germline-derived CDR1 and CDR2 are KGHSH and LQKENI. CDR3 length: 14 residues. The V end was cut by 3 bases, the J end by 4 bases, with 9 bases between.

The CDR3 loop reads CASSFDTLGSPLHF. CDR3 coding DNA: TGCGCCAGCAGCTTTGACACCTTGGGCTCACCCCTCCACTTT. This rearrangement joins TRBV5-1 to TRBJ1-6; D gene uncertain. V dropped 2 bases and J dropped 10 bases, with 13 bases sitting between them. This CDR3 contains 14 residues. Germline V gives CDR1 SGHRS, CDR2 YFSETQ.

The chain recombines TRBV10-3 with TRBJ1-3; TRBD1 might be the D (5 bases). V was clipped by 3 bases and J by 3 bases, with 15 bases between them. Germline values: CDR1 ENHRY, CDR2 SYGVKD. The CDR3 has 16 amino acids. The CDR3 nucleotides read TGTGCCATCAGTGATTGGGGGAGGAGTGTTGGAAACACCATATATTTT. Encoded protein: CAISDWGRSVGNTIYF.

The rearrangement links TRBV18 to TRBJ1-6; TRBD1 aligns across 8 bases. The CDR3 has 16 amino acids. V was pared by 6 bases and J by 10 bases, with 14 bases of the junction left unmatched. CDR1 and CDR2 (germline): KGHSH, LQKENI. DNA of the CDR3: TGTGCCAGCTCCGATACTCGATCAGGGGGCAACTCACCCCTCCACTTT. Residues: CASSDTRSGGNSPLHF.

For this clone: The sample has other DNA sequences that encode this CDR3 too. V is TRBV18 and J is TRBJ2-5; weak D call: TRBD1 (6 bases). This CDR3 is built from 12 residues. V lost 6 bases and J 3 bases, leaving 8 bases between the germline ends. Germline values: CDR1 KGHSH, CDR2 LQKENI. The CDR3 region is CASSRTEETQYF. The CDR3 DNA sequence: TGTGCCAGCTCGCGGACAGAAGAGACCCAGTACTTC. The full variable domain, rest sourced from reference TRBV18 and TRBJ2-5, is NAGVMQNPRHLVRRRGQEARLRCSPMKGHSHVYWYRQLPEEGLKFMVYLQKENIIDESGMPKERFSAEFPKEGPSILRIQQVVRGDSAAYFCASSRTEETQYFGPGTRLLVL.

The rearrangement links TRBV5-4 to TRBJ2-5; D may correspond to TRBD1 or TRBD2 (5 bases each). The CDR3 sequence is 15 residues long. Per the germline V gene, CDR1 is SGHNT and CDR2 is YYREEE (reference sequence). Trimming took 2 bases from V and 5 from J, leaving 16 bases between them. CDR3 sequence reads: CASSFDGGSGETQYF. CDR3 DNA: TGTGCCAGCAGCTTTGATGGGGGTTCAGGGGAGACCCAGTACTTC.

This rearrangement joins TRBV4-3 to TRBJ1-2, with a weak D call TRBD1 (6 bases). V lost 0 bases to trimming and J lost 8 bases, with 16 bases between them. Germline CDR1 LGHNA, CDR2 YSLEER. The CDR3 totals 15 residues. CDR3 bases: TGCGCCAGCAGCCAAGACGGGCCAGGGGAAATGGGCTACACCTTC. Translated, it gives CASSQDGPGEMGYTF.

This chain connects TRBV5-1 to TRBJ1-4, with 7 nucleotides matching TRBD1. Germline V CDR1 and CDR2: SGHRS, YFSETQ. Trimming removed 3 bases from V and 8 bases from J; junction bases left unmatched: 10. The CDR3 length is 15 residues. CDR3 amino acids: CASSSTTGLGEKLFF. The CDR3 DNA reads TGCGCCAGCAGCTCAACGACAGGGTTGGGAGAAAAACTGTTTTTT.

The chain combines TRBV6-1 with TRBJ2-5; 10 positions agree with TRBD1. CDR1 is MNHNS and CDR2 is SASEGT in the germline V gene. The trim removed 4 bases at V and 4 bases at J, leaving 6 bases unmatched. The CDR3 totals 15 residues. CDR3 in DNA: TGTGCCAGCAGTGTATCCGGGACAGGGGTAGAGACCCAGTACTTC. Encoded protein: CASSVSGTGVETQYF.

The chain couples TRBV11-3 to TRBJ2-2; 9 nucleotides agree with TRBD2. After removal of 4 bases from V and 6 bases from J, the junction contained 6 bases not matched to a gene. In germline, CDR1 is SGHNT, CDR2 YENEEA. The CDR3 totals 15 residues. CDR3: CASSSGTSKAGELFF. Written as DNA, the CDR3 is TGTGCCAGCAGCTCCGGGACTAGCAAGGCCGGGGAGCTGTTTTTT.

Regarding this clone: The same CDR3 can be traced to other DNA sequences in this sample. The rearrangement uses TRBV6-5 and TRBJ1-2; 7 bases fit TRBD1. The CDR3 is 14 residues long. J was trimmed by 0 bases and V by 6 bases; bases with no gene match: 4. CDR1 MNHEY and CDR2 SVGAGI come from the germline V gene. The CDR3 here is CASRRTGSNYGYTF. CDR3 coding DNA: TGTGCCAGCAGGCGGACAGGATCTAACTATGGCTACACCTTC.

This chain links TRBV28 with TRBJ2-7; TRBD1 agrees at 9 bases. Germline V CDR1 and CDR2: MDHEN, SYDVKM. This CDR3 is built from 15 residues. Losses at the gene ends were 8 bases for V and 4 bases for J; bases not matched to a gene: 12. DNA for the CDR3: TGTGCCAGCCACGGATCGGGACAGGGCATTTACGAGCAGTACTTC. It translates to CASHGSGQGIYEQYF.

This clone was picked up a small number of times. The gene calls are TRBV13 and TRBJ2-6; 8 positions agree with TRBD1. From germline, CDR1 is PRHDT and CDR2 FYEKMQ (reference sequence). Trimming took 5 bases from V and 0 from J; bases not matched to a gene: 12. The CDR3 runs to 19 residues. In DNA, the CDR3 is TGTGCCAGCAGCGCCCGGGACAGGACCCAGTCCTCTGGGGCCAACGTCCTGACTTTC. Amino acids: CASSARDRTQSSGANVLTF.

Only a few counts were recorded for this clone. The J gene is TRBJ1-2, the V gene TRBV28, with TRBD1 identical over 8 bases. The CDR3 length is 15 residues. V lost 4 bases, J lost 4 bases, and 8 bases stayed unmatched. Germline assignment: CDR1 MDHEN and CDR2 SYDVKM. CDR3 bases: TGTGCCAGCAGTTCCGTCAGGGGGCAGGTCTATGGCTACACCTTC. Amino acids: CASSSVRGQVYGYTF.

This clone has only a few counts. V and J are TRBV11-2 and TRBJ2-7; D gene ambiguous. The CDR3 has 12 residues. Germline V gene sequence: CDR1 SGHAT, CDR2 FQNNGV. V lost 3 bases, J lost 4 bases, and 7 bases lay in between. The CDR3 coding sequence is TGTGCCAGCAGCTTTGAAAGGTACGAGCAGTACTTC. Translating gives CASSFERYEQYF.

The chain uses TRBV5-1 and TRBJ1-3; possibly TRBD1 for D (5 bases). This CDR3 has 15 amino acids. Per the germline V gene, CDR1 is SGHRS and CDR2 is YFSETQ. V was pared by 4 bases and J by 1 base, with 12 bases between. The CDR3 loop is CASSPTVGSGNTIYF. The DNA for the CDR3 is TGCGCCAGCAGCCCGACAGTAGGTTCTGGAAACACCATATATTTT.

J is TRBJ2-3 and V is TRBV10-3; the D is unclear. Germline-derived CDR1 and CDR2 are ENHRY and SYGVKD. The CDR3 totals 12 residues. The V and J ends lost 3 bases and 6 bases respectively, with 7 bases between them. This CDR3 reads CAISETMDTQYF. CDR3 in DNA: TGTGCCATCAGTGAAACTATGGATACGCAGTATTTT.

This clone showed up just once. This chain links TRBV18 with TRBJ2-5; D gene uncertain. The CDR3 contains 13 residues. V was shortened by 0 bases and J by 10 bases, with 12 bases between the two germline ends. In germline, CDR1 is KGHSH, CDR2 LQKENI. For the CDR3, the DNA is TGTGCCAGCTCACCACCGAGAAGGGTAGGCCAGTACTTC. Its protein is CASSPPRRVGQYF.

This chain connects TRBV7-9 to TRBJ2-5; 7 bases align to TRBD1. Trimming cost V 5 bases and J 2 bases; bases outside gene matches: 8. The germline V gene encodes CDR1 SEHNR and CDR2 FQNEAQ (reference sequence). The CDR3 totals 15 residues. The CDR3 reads CASSQRTGPQETQYF. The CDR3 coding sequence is TGTGCCAGCAGCCAAAGGACAGGACCGCAAGAGACCCAGTACTTC.

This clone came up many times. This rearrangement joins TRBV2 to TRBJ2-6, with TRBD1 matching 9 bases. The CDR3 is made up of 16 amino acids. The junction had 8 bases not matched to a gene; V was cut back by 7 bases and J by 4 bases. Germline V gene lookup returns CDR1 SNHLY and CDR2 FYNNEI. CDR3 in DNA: TGTGCCAGCACACTACAGGGGGCGCGGGGGGCCAACGTCCTGACTTTC. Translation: CASTLQGARGANVLTF.

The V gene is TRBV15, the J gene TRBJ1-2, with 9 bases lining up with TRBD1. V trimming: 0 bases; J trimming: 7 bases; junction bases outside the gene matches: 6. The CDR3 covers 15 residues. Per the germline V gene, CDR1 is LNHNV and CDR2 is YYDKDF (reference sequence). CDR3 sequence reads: CATSRDSSTGGGYTF. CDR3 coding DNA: TGTGCCACCAGCAGAGATTCGTCGACAGGGGGTGGCTACACCTTC.

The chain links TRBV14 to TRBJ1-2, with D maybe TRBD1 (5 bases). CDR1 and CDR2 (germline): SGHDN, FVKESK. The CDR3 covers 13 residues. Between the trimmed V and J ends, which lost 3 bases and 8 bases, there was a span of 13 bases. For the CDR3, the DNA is TGTGCCAGCAGCCAGGGCAGGGTCGGAGGCTACACCTTC. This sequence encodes CASSQGRVGGYTF.

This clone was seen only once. The CDR3 protein is CASSEVRGGGYGYTF. DNA for the CDR3: TGTGCCAGCAGTGAAGTCAGAGGGGGGGGCTATGGCTACACCTTC. The chain employs TRBV6-1 and TRBJ1-2, with D maybe TRBD1 (6 bases). Germline V gene sequence: CDR1 MNHNS, CDR2 SASEGT. V was shortened by 1 base and J by 4 bases, with 13 bases between the two germline ends. The CDR3 has 15 amino acids.

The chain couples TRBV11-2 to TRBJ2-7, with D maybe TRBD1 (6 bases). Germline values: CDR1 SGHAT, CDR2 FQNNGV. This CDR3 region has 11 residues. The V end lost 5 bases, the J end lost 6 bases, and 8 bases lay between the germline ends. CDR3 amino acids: CASSLQGEQYF. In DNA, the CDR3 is TGTGCCAGCAGCCTACAGGGCGAGCAGTACTTC.

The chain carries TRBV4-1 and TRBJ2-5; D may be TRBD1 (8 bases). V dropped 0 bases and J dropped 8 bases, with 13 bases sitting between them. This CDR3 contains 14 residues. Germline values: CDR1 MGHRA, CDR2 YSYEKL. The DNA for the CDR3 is TGCGCCAGCAGCCAAGACACAGGGGGGGGTACCCAGTACTTC. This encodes CASSQDTGGGTQYF.